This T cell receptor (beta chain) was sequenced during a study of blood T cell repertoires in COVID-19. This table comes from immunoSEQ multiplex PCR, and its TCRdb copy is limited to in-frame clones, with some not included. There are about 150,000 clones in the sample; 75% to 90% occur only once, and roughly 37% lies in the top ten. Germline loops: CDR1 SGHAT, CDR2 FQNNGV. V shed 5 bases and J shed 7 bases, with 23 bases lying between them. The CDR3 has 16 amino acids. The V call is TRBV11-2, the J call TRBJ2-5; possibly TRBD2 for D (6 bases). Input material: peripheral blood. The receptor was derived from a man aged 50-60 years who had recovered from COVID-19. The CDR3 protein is CASSQTSSLRAGTQYF. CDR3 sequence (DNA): TGTGCCAGCAGCCAAACTAGCTCCCTGCGTGCTGGGACCCAGTACTTC.